One T cell receptor (beta chain) is described in this entry. Its matching antigen is unknown. The primer mix had 60 Vbeta and 13 Jbeta primers. The repertoire was sequenced with immunoSEQ multiplex PCR; TCRdb's copy has only in-frame clones and lacks some. The table has some 150,000 clones, roughly 79% seen once; the top ten hold 5% to 7%. The data belong to a study of cytomegalovirus exposure and HLA in healthy donors. Regarding the study as a whole: In vitro work confirmed that three CMV-associated chains recognize CMV antigens. It was 150 to 200 TCR beta chains that were listed as cytomegalovirus-associated. A later analysis showed TCR association rates differing by HLA locus, peaking at DRB1 and lowest at HLA-C.

V lost 2 bases and J 3 bases, leaving 17 bases between the germline ends. The CDR3 covers 16 residues. From germline, CDR1 is SGHAT and CDR2 FQNNGV. The sequenced sample was PBMCs. The V and J genes are TRBV11-2 and TRBJ2-7, with D perhaps TRBD1 (6 bases). The clonotype was recovered from a man in his forties or fifties in good health and CMV-seropositive. CDR3 region: CASSLSVPGQGYEQYF. In DNA form, the CDR3 reads TGTGCCAGCAGCTTATCTGTTCCGGGACAAGGCTACGAGCAGTACTTC.